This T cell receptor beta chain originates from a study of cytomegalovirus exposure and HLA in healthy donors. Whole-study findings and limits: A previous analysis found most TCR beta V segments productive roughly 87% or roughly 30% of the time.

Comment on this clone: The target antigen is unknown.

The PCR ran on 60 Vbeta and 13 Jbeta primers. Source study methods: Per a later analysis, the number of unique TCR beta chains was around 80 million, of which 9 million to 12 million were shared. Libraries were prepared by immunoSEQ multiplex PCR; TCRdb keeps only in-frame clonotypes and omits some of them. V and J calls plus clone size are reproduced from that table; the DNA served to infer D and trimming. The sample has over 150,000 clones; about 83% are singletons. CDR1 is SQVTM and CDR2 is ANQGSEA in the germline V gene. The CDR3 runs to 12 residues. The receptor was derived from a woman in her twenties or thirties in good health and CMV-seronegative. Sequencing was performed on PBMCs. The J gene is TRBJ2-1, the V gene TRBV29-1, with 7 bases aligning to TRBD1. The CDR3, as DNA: TGCACCGCCAGGGGGTCCTACAATGAGCAGTTCTTC. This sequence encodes CTARGSYNEQFF.